The clone carrying this TCR beta chain showed up just once. The antigen remains undetermined. These data originate in a study of lymphopenia after photon versus proton radiotherapy. The study's findings and limits: Better survival with proton therapy was suggested as possible, not demonstrated. Larger post-nadir TCR diversity loss correlated inversely with survival in deceased patients. Post-nadir diversity loss with photons came from oligoclonal expansion, particularly CD8+ Temra cells.

Produced via immunoSEQ multiplex PCR; TCRdb's table is partial and in-frame only. Of about 6,800 clones in the sample, 90% to 95% were seen once. In germline, CDR1 is LNHDA, CDR2 SQIVND (reference sequence). There are 13 residues in the CDR3. V lost 6 bases, J lost 2 bases, and 8 bases lay in between. The input for sequencing was peripheral blood, taken from a patient treated with photon-based radiotherapy. This clonotype originated in a woman in her forties or fifties with cholangiocarcinoma. The chain joins TRBV19 to TRBJ1-3, with D hard to call. As DNA, the CDR3 is TGTGCCAGTAGGTTTAGGACTGGAAACACCATATATTTT. Residues: CASRFRTGNTIYF. Together with reference TRBV19 and TRBJ1-3, the CDR3 gives the full variable domain: DGGITQSPKYLFRKEGQNVTLSCEQNLNHDAMYWYRQDPGQGLRLIYYSQIVNDFQKGDIAEGYSVSREKKESFPLTVTSAQKNPTAFYLCASRFRTGNTIYFGEGSWLTVV.